These 15 T cell receptor beta chains came from one sample sequenced in a study of blood T cell repertoires in COVID-19. Only in-frame clones appear in the TCRdb table, and some are missing; sequencing was by immunoSEQ multiplex PCR. The sample holds about 240,000 clones, approximately 85% seen once. The sequencing input was peripheral blood. The receptor source for this set is a woman aged 55 to 70 with active or convalescent COVID-19.

V and J are TRBV9 and TRBJ1-5; a weak D match, TRBD1 (6 bases). V was shortened by 3 bases and J by 1 base, with 11 bases between the two germline ends. The CDR3 totals 15 residues. Germline V gene sequence: CDR1 SGDLS, CDR2 YYNGEE. The CDR3 DNA sequence: TGTGCCAGCAGCGCCTCGACAGGAAGCAATCAGCCCCAGCATTTT. Translated, it gives CASSASTGSNQPQHF. Full variable domain (remainder filled in from reference TRBV9 and TRBJ1-5): DSGVTQTPKHLITATGQRVTLRCSPRSGDLSVYWYQQSLDQGLQFLIQYYNGEERAKGNILERFSAQQFPDLHSELNLSSLELGDSALYFCASSASTGSNQPQHFGDGTRLSIL.

This sequence joins TRBV5-1 and TRBJ1-1, with D possibly matching TRBD1 (5 bases). The CDR3 runs to 14 residues. The V and J ends lost 2 bases and 4 bases respectively, with 12 bases between them. Germline V gives CDR1 SGHRS, CDR2 YFSETQ. The CDR3 nucleotides read TGCGCCAGCAGCTTCAGGGTGGATGGCACTGAAGCTTTCTTT. Its protein product is CASSFRVDGTEAFF.

The chain couples TRBV6-4 to TRBJ2-6; perhaps TRBD2 as D (5 bases). Trimming cost V 4 bases and J 2 bases, with 6 bases left between them. This CDR3 has 14 residues. Germline V lookup: CDR1 MRHNA, CDR2 SNTAGT. In DNA form, the CDR3 reads TGTGCCAGCAGTGCGGGAACTGGGGCCAACGTCCTGACTTTC. It specifies CASSAGTGANVLTF.

CDR3 DNA: TGTGCCAGCAGCCCGGACCAGGGGTCCCGTCTGAACTATGGCTACACCTTC. This translates into CASSPDQGSRLNYGYTF. The chain recombines TRBV3-1 (or the pseudogene TRBV3-2) with TRBJ1-2; possible D gene TRBD1, 6 bases. CDR1 is LGHDT, CDR2 YNNKEL, per germline (reference sequence). V dropped 4 bases and J dropped 2 bases, with 20 bases sitting between them. CDR3 length: 17 amino acids.

The chain combines TRBV7-3 with TRBJ2-1; 9 nucleotides align to TRBD2. Germline CDR1 reads SGHTA; CDR2 reads FQGTGA. The ends lost 0 bases at V and 7 bases at J; junction bases unmatched: 4. CDR3 length equals 15 residues. In nucleotides, the CDR3 is TGTGCCAGCAGCTTAACTGCGGGGGGGCATAATGAGCAGTTCTTC. Encoded protein: CASSLTAGGHNEQFF.

J is TRBJ2-1 and V is TRBV30; the match to TRBD2 covers 9 bases. Trimming took 8 bases from V and 9 from J; bases not matched to a gene: 11. The germline V gene has CDR1 GTSNPN and CDR2 SVGIG (reference sequence). This CDR3 has 13 amino acids. The CDR3 protein is CARDRTAGGEQFF. The DNA of the CDR3 is TGTGCCCGTGACAGGACAGCGGGGGGTGAGCAGTTCTTC. The full variable domain, its missing parts supplied by reference TRBV30 and TRBJ2-1, is SQTIHQWPATLVQPVGSPLSLECTVEGTSNPNLYWYRQAAGRGLQLLFYSVGIGQISSEVPQNLSASRPQDRQFILSSKKLLLSDSGFYLCARDRTAGGEQFFGPGTRLTVL.

This chain joins TRBV7-9 and TRBJ1-1, with unresolved D. The CDR3 has 13 amino acids. Germline values: CDR1 SEHNR, CDR2 FQNEAQ (reference sequence). Trimming pared 2 bases from V and 5 bases from J, leaving 9 bases between. The CDR3 sequence: CASSLLGGTEAFF. CDR3 bases: TGTGCCAGCAGCTTACTGGGAGGGACTGAAGCTTTCTTT.

The genes are TRBV5-1 and TRBJ2-7; possibly TRBD1 for D (6 bases). Germline V gene sequence: CDR1 SGHRS, CDR2 YFSETQ. This CDR3 spans 15 amino acids. The V gene lost 2 bases and the J gene lost 2 bases, with 14 bases spanning the gap. The CDR3 loop is CASSLQGIYAYEQYF. The CDR3 bases are TGCGCCAGCAGCTTACAGGGAATTTACGCCTACGAGCAGTACTTC.

This sequence joins TRBV14 and TRBJ1-2, with D maybe TRBD1 (5 bases). From germline, CDR1 is SGHDN and CDR2 FVKESK. The CDR3 length is 14 residues. V was trimmed by 6 bases and J by 4 bases, leaving 15 bases between them. CDR3 sequence: CASRPQGMSYGYTF. CDR3 sequence (DNA): TGTGCCAGCAGACCGCAGGGAATGTCCTATGGCTACACCTTC.

This clone appeared once. This chain joins TRBV13 and TRBJ2-1; D call uncertain. The CDR3 extends over 12 amino acids. Trimming pared 5 bases from V and 6 bases from J, leaving 8 bases between. The V gene's germline CDR1 is PRHDT and CDR2 FYEKMQ (reference sequence). CDR3 coding DNA: TGTGCCAGCAGCCACTATCCCAATGAGCAGTTCTTC. Translation gives CASSHYPNEQFF.

This clone was seen a single time. The chain recombines TRBV5-1 with TRBJ1-1; possible D gene TRBD1, 5 bases. There are 14 residues in the CDR3. Germline values: CDR1 SGHRS, CDR2 YFSETQ. Between the trimmed V and J ends, which lost 7 bases and 1 base, there was a span of 14 bases. DNA for the CDR3: TGCGCCAGCCATCCCCCAGGGCCGAACACTGAAGCTTTCTTT. It is translated as CASHPPGPNTEAFF. Combining the CDR3 with reference TRBV5-1 and TRBJ1-1 gives the whole variable domain KAGVTQTPRYLIKTRGQQVTLSCSPISGHRSVSWYQQTPGQGLQFLFEYFSETQRNKGNFPGRFSGRQFSNSRSEMNVSTLELGDSALYLCASHPPGPNTEAFFGQGTRLTVV.

CDR3 loop: CASSDLPGGGNTIYF. The CDR3 region has the DNA TGTGCCAGCAGTGACCTTCCGGGGGGAGGAAACACCATATATTTT. This chain connects TRBV6-1 to TRBJ1-3; possibly TRBD1 for D (5 bases). Deletions cut 3 bases from V and 4 bases from J, with 13 bases between. The CDR3 totals 15 residues. Germline V CDR1 and CDR2: MNHNS, SASEGT.

The gene calls are TRBV9 and TRBJ2-2; D is possibly TRBD2 (6 bases). This CDR3 region has 14 residues. V dropped 4 bases and J dropped 6 bases, with 13 bases sitting between them. Germline CDR1 is SGDLS and CDR2 is YYNGEE. CDR3: CASSPSPGAGELFF. The CDR3 DNA reads TGTGCCAGCAGCCCCAGCCCGGGGGCCGGGGAGCTGTTTTTT.

This clone was recorded a few times. The gene calls are TRBV7-2 and TRBJ1-4; 9 bases are a match to TRBD1. CDR1 is SGHTA and CDR2 is FQGNSA in the germline V gene. V shed 8 bases, J shed 7 bases, and the junction held 8 bases outside the gene matches. The CDR3 runs to 14 residues. The DNA of the CDR3 is TGTGCCAGCGGAAAACAGGGGGCGGTTGAAAAACTGTTTTTT. Translating it yields CASGKQGAVEKLFF.

This chain connects TRBV7-6 to TRBJ1-1, with D possibly matching TRBD1 (5 bases). Looked up from germline, CDR1 is SGHVS and CDR2 is FNYEAQ. V was pared by 3 bases and J by 5 bases, with 10 bases between. This CDR3 region has 13 residues. The CDR3 is CASSFGGVTEAFF. The CDR3 nucleotides are TGTGCCAGCAGCTTTGGGGGGGTGACTGAAGCTTTCTTT.